This TCR beta chain originates from a study of patients and donors after allogeneic stem cell transplantation. Trimming stripped 6 bases from V and 2 bases from J, with 14 bases between. CDR3 length equals 13 residues. Germline V gives CDR1 DFQATT, CDR2 SNEGSKA (reference sequence). This clonotype appeared a few times. TCRdb processed the RT-PCR reads anew with MiXCR; each CDR3 protein has one entry. The table includes about a million distinct CDR3 sequences, over 15% detected once. The chain uses TRBV20-1 and TRBJ2-7; unclear D gene. The sequencing sample was made of blood, either unsorted or a sorted T cell fraction (not recorded which). The TCR sequence derives from a human donor who was either an allogeneic HSCT recipient or a stem cell or donor lymphocyte infusion donor (not recorded which). It is not recorded whose cells these are; they may come from a transplant donor. CDR3 region: CSAMSVKTYEQYF. In DNA, the CDR3 is TGCAGTGCCATGAGTGTGAAGACCTACGAGCAGTACTTC.